The present T cell receptor (beta chain) was sequenced within a study of Ad26.COV2.S vaccination and SARS-CoV-2 variants. Study information: Each vaccinee took Ad26.COV2.S intramuscularly, once or twice 56 days apart.

This CDR3 spans 13 amino acids. CDR1 and CDR2 (germline): SGDLS, YYNGEE. Deletions cut 3 bases from V and 10 bases from J, with 16 bases between. Treatment noted: some 20 received Ad26.COV2.S at low or high dose, single or two shots; about 5 received placebo; per-sample allocation not given. Sampling was performed 63 days after the first vaccine or placebo injection. Profiling relied on immunoSEQ multiplex PCR, and the TCRdb table lists in-frame clones only, not all of them. The table lists more than 400,000 clones, about 92% of them singletons, with about 4.1% in the top ten. The chain has TRBV9 and TRBJ1-1; a possible D gene is TRBD1 (5 bases). Sequences were derived from peripheral blood, sampled in a trial of Ad26.COV2.S vaccine versus placebo. This receptor was taken from a person aged 18-60 years who received the Ad26.COV2.S COVID-19 vaccine or a placebo. The CDR3 DNA follows: TGTGCCAGCAGCGAACGGCCAGGGCTGGTAGCTTTCTTT. Translating gives CASSERPGLVAFF.